This TCR beta chain was obtained from a study of cytomegalovirus exposure and HLA in healthy donors. Study-wide results and limits: In a later analysis, HLA-associated TCR beta chains were more clonally expanded than equally common others. According to the study, about 180 TCR beta chains were cytomegalovirus-associated.

The PCR was carried out with 60 Vbeta primers and 13 Jbeta primers. Profiling relied on immunoSEQ multiplex PCR, and the TCRdb table lists in-frame clones only, not all of them. The sample carries 100,000 to 120,000 clones, roughly 15% recorded once. Germline V CDR1 and CDR2: SGHAT, FQNNGV. V lost 5 bases, J lost 6 bases, and 10 bases stayed unmatched. The CDR3 sequence is 16 residues long. Healthy bone marrow donors formed the donor group. Likely unrecorded immune exposures existed in these nominally healthy donors. This clone appeared a few times. Its antigen is unknown. Distinct nucleotide sequences in the sample also encode this CDR3.

The clonotype originates from a female donor in good health and CMV-seronegative. The sequenced sample consisted of PBMCs. V gene TRBV11-2 combines with J gene TRBJ2-1; TRBD2 agrees at 10 bases. This CDR3 is CASSIAGGPLVNEQFF. For the CDR3, the DNA is TGTGCCAGCAGCATAGCGGGGGGCCCCCTCGTCAATGAGCAGTTCTTC.